This T cell receptor beta chain was obtained from a study of blood T cell repertoires in COVID-19. Study details: Whether acute or convalescent, the COVID-19 samples came from the United States, Italy and Spain. In each case, the material was cDNA or gDNA derived from T cells, B-cell-depleted T cells, or PBMCs.

This clone occurred once. Looked up from germline, CDR1 is MDHEN and CDR2 is SYDVKM. V was trimmed by 5 bases and J by 2 bases, leaving 7 bases between them. CDR3 length: 12 residues. Original handling: Estimates of nucleated cell counts were drawn from the amplification of reference gene primers. Measured with immunoSEQ multiplex PCR; TCRdb has only the in-frame clones, and not every one. V and J calls and clone size are given by that table; D and trimming were obtained from the DNA. The profile covers a few hundred thousand clones, with around 83% appearing a single time and about 1.5% taken by the ten largest.

The sequencing input was peripheral blood. V usage is TRBV28 and J usage is TRBJ2-7; D may be TRBD2 (5 bases). This sequence originates from a woman between 40 and 55 years old who had recovered from COVID-19. The DNA of the CDR3 is TGTGCCAGCAGTACCGGGGCCTACGAGCAGTACTTC. This gives the protein CASSTGAYEQYF.